The 19 T cell receptor beta chains in this list originate from one sample, sequenced in a study of CD8 T cells in ankylosing spondylitis. TCRdb independently ran MiXCR on the 5' RACE reads; one entry per CDR3 protein. The sample includes roughly 240,000 distinct CDR3 sequences, 30% to 35% of them seen just once. Sequencing was carried out using blood, either unsorted or a sorted T cell fraction (not recorded which). These receptors were taken from a male donor with ankylosing spondylitis or in good health (not recorded which).

The chain employs TRBV12-3 or TRBV12-4 and TRBJ2-3, with D unresolved. The CDR3 contains 12 residues. V gave up 5 bases and J gave up 4 bases, with 7 bases separating them. The CDR3 DNA reads TGTGCCAGCAGTCGAAGAGCAGATACGCAGTATTTT. Translation: CASSRRADTQYF.

This clonotype was counted between two and nine times. The CDR3 loop is CASSLTGDLYNEQFF. The CDR3 DNA reads TGTGCCAGCAGTCTCACAGGGGACCTCTACAATGAGCAGTTCTTC. The chain joins TRBV27 to TRBJ2-1; the match to TRBD1 covers 7 bases. V dropped 5 bases and J dropped 3; count of bases not matched to a gene: 7. Germline CDR1 and CDR2: MNHEY and SMNVEV (reference sequence). This CDR3 is 15 amino acids long.

J is TRBJ1-2 and V is TRBV27, with a possible D match to TRBD1 (5 bases). V lost 5 bases and J 4 bases, leaving 11 bases between the germline ends. The germline V gene has CDR1 MNHEY and CDR2 SMNVEV (reference sequence). The CDR3 is 13 amino acids. CDR3 in DNA: TGTGCCAGCAGTCCCATAGGGACCTATGGCTACACCTTC. Amino acid sequence: CASSPIGTYGYTF.

The sample holds a few counts of this clonotype. V usage is TRBV7-2 and J usage is TRBJ2-5; 8 bases agree with TRBD2. The J segment lost 4 bases and the V segment lost 5 bases, leaving 6 bases of the junction unmatched. Germline-derived CDR1 and CDR2 are SGHTA and FQGNSA. The CDR3 is 14 residues long. The DNA of the CDR3 is TGTGCCAGCAGCCCTCGGCTAGCGGGAGAGACCCAGTACTTC. It codes for CASSPRLAGETQYF. Supplemented by reference TRBV7-2 and TRBJ2-5, the full variable domain reads GAGVSQSPSNKVTEKGKDVELRCDPISGHTALYWYRQSLGQGLEFLIYFQGNSAPDKSGLPSDRFSAERTGGSVSTLTIQRTQQEDSAVYLCASSPRLAGETQYFGPGTRLLVL.

This clonotype was recorded a few times. The rearrangement joins TRBV12-3 or TRBV12-4 to TRBJ2-1, with TRBD1 as a possible D gene (5 bases). This CDR3 spans 14 amino acids. Trimming left V 4 bases short and J 6 bases short, with 13 bases between. The CDR3 region is CASSWYRQFNEQFF. The CDR3 region has the DNA TGTGCCAGCAGTTGGTACAGACAGTTCAATGAGCAGTTCTTC.

This clonotype was found once. The rearrangement links TRBV5-5 to TRBJ2-7; a possible D gene is TRBD2 (6 bases). The V and J ends lost 1 base and 6 bases respectively, with 17 bases between them. The CDR3 has 15 amino acids. Germline CDR1 SGHKS, CDR2 YYEKEE (reference sequence). CDR3 sequence reads: CASSLSGIAGFEQYF. The CDR3 DNA follows: TGTGCCAGCAGCTTGTCGGGGATCGCGGGGTTCGAGCAGTACTTC.

This clonotype was counted between two and nine times. The chain has TRBV20-1 and TRBJ1-1, with D tentatively TRBD1 (6 bases). V lost 6 bases and J 7 bases, leaving 21 bases between the germline ends. From germline, CDR1 is DFQATT and CDR2 SNEGSKA (reference sequence). The CDR3 consists of 14 residues. The CDR3 sequence: CSAITGKGAVEAFF. As DNA, the CDR3 is TGCAGTGCCATAACAGGGAAAGGGGCGGTTGAAGCTTTCTTT.

The J gene is TRBJ2-1, the V gene TRBV12-3 or TRBV12-4; 9 nucleotides agree with TRBD2. The CDR3 runs 16 residues. V shed 3 bases, J shed 8 bases, and the junction held 11 bases outside the gene matches. The CDR3 bases are TGTGCCAGCAGTTTCTCTCCGGGACTAGCTATCCATGAGCAGTTCTTC. It specifies CASSFSPGLAIHEQFF.

This sequence joins TRBV20-1 and TRBJ2-1, with 7 bases aligning to TRBD1. This CDR3 has 14 residues. CDR1 and CDR2 (germline): DFQATT, SNEGSKA (reference sequence). With 5 bases clipped from V and 8 bases from J, the junction kept 12 bases outside the gene matches. CDR3: CSAPGTDFFYEQFF. CDR3 nucleotides: TGCAGTGCTCCCGGGACAGATTTTTTCTATGAGCAGTTCTTC.

This clonotype appeared once. The chain recombines TRBV29-1 with TRBJ1-2, with D possibly TRBD1 on 5 matching bases. This CDR3 is 13 amino acids long. V gave up 0 bases and J gave up 5 bases, with 10 bases separating them. Germline loops: CDR1 SQVTM, CDR2 ANQGSEA. The CDR3 region has the DNA TGCAGCGTTGAAGACAGGGCTAGGTATGGCTACACCTTC. Its protein product is CSVEDRARYGYTF.

The CDR3, as DNA: TGTGCCAGCGCTGGAGAGGGCCACTACGAGCAGTACTTC. Amino acids: CASAGEGHYEQYF. The chain joins TRBV12-3 or TRBV12-4 to TRBJ2-7; a weak D match, TRBD2 (5 bases). The CDR3 is 13 residues long. V lost 8 bases and J 3 bases, leaving 14 bases between the germline ends.

This clonotype showed up just a few times. The V and J genes are TRBV6-1 and TRBJ2-1, with D maybe TRBD2 (5 bases). Germline V gene sequence: CDR1 MNHNS, CDR2 SASEGT. Trimming left V 6 bases short and J 0 bases short, with 18 bases between. The CDR3 loop spans 17 amino acids. The CDR3 DNA follows: TGTGCCAGCAGCCCTCTCCCCGGGGAAAACTCCTACAATGAGCAGTTCTTC. Its translation is CASSPLPGENSYNEQFF.

This chain links TRBV28 with TRBJ2-1; 7 nucleotides line up with TRBD1. The CDR3 extends over 15 amino acids. J was trimmed by 0 bases and V by 8 bases; bases with no gene match: 7. The germline CDR1 and CDR2 sequences are MDHEN and SYDVKM. As DNA, the CDR3 is TGTGCCAGCCGTGCACGGGACAGCTCCTACAATGAGCAGTTCTTC. It translates to CASRARDSSYNEQFF.

This clonotype was observed a few times. This rearrangement joins TRBV20-1 to TRBJ1-5; D possibly corresponds to TRBD1 (5 bases). Trimming took off 3 bases at V and 0 bases at J, with 9 bases between the two ends. The CDR3 is made up of 14 amino acids. Germline CDR1 is DFQATT and CDR2 is SNEGSKA (reference sequence). CDR3 loop: CSARGQYSNQPQHF. The DNA of the CDR3 is TGCAGTGCTAGGGGGCAATATAGCAATCAGCCCCAGCATTTT.

The chain employs TRBV5-1 and TRBJ2-3, with TRBD2 matching over 7 bases. Germline V gene lookup returns CDR1 SGHRS and CDR2 YFSETQ. CDR3 length: 17 amino acids. V shed 2 bases, J shed 0 bases, and the junction held 9 bases outside the gene matches. The CDR3 region has the DNA TGCGCCAGCAGCTTTGGAAACGGACTAGACAGCACAGATACGCAGTATTTT. Its translation: CASSFGNGLDSTDTQYF.

The V gene is TRBV7-6, the J gene TRBJ2-7; 9 bases match TRBD1. The germline V gene has CDR1 SGHVS and CDR2 FNYEAQ. There are 15 residues in the CDR3. V gave up 4 bases and J gave up 3 bases; unmatched junction bases: 7. The CDR3 coding sequence is TGTGCCAGCAGCTCGCGACAGGGGGTGGACTACGAGCAGTACTTC. Translating it yields CASSSRQGVDYEQYF.

This clonotype turned up a few times. This chain joins TRBV20-1 and TRBJ2-4; D remains unclear. Germline V gene data show CDR1 as DFQATT and CDR2 as SNEGSKA (reference sequence). The CDR3 has 14 amino acids. Trimming removed 3 bases from V and 1 base from J, with 10 bases in between. The chain's CDR3 is CSASSAIAKNIQYF. The CDR3 bases are TGCAGTGCTAGCTCTGCTATTGCCAAAAACATTCAGTACTTC.

The J gene is TRBJ1-4, the V gene TRBV6-5; weak D call: TRBD1 (5 bases). V lost 2 bases, J lost 7 bases, and 14 bases lay in between. The CDR3 length is 15 residues. Germline CDR1 MNHEY, CDR2 SVGAGI. CDR3 DNA sequence: TGTGCCAGCAGTTACGAGGGCAGGGTTGGTGAAAAACTGTTTTTT. Translation gives CASSYEGRVGEKLFF.

This clonotype was detected a few times. The rearrangement links TRBV12-3 or TRBV12-4 to TRBJ1-5; 8 positions agree with TRBD1. With 6 bases clipped from V and 3 bases from J, the junction kept 7 bases outside the gene matches. CDR3 size: 15 residues. The CDR3: CASRRPGQDNQPQHF. Here the CDR3 DNA reads TGTGCCAGCAGACGTCCGGGACAGGACAATCAGCCCCAGCATTTT.